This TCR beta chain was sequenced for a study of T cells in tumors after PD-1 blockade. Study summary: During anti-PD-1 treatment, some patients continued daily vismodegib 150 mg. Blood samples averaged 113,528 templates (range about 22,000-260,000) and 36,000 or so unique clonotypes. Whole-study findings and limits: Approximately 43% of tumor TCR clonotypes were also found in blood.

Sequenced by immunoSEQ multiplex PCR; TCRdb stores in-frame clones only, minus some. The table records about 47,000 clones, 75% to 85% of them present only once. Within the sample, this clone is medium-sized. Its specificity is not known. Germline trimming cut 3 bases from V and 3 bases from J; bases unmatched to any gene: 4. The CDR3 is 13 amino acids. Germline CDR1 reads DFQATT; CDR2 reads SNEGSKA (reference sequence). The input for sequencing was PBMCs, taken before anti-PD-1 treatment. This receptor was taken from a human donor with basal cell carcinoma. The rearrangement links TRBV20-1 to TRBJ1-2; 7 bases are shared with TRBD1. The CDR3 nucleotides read TGCAGTGCTAGTGTACAGGGGCACTATGGCTACACCTTC. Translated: CSASVQGHYGYTF.